This T cell receptor beta chain was sequenced during a study of early T cells in non-severe SARS-CoV-2 infection. Study background: Alpha and beta chains were unpaired, from unsorted whole-blood bulk RNA. Study-level points and caveats: Matching against VDJdb likely underestimated virus-specific expansions, favoring anti-spike CD8.

This CDR3 spans 13 amino acids. V lost 3 bases and J lost 7, with 13 bases in between. Germline V gives CDR1 LGHDT, CDR2 YNNKEL (reference sequence). Each single cDNA molecule received a unique molecular identifier. Each CDR3 protein gets one entry after TCRdb re-called the 5' RACE reads with MiXCR. The sample carries about 64,000 distinct CDR3 sequences, less than 15% recorded once. This clonotype was seen at least ten times. Antigen unknown. This chain joins TRBV3-1 and TRBJ2-7; D possibly corresponds to TRBD2 (5 bases). Sequences were obtained from whole blood. This TCR was sampled from an adult who was a healthcare worker with PCR-confirmed SARS-CoV-2 infection or an uninfected control (not recorded which). CDR3: CASSHLGRGEQYF. The CDR3 nucleotides are TGTGCCAGCAGCCACCTTGGACGGGGTGAGCAGTACTTC.